These T cell receptor beta chains were read from a single sample in a study of blood T cell repertoires in COVID-19. Repertoires were generated with immunoSEQ multiplex PCR, while TCRdb's copy carries only in-frame clones and drops some. Here the sample spans about 130,000 clones, around 79% being singletons. The sample consisted of peripheral blood. The receptor set was obtained from a woman aged 70 to 79 with COVID-19, enrolled during active disease. The conserved cysteine and the conserved F or W are not part of the CDR3 here. Fields, in order: CDR3 protein, J gene, clone size, V gene. Only part of the rows carry a size: once, few, many, or a class if the clone is expanded.

SVDGAGGYGYT | TRBJ1-2 | - | TRBV29-1
ATSRDGGVPSNQPQH | TRBJ1-5 | - | TRBV15
ASSPEQGAHTEAF | TRBJ1-1 | - | TRBV9
ASSKGQYPYEQY | TRBJ2-7 | - | TRBV2
ASSLVSLVHGYT | TRBJ1-2 | - | TRBV5-6
ASSPSYNSPLH | TRBJ1-6 | - | TRBV28
ASTIQGGYGYT | TRBJ1-2 | - | TRBV6-5
ASSPGQGGDYGYT | TRBJ1-2 | once | TRBV19
ASSYSASSVTGELF | TRBJ2-2 | - | TRBV6-2/TRBV6-3
SVEDGAGDTQY | TRBJ2-3 | - | TRBV29-1
ASSETPLATRQRLH | TRBJ1-6 | few | TRBV6-1
ASSIGTGPEEQY | TRBJ2-7 | - | TRBV5-5
ATSRGVDNYNEQF | TRBJ2-1 | - | TRBV15
ASSATALIGNTIY | TRBJ1-3 | - | TRBV18
ASSTQGAGSEAF | TRBJ1-1 | - | TRBV19
ASSPPRGVGEKLF | TRBJ1-4 | - | TRBV28
ASSPAESNQPQH | TRBJ1-5 | - | TRBV18
ASSRGTGLSNEKLF | TRBJ1-4 | - | TRBV28
ASSATVANEKLF | TRBJ1-4 | once | TRBV19
ASSQGASGGASLEQY | TRBJ2-7 | - | TRBV4-2
ASSLGGQNSGNTIY | TRBJ1-3 | - | TRBV5-1
ASSPWAPSNQPQH | TRBJ1-5 | - | TRBV28
AISGKTSEKLF | TRBJ1-4 | few | TRBV6-5
ASSQELAGGINTDTQY | TRBJ2-3 | - | TRBV4-2
ASSQGRTGYQYEQY | TRBJ2-7 | few | TRBV14
ASSSIRTGGGYT | TRBJ1-2 | - | TRBV11-2
ASSYEGAMSQPQH | TRBJ1-5 | - | TRBV6-6
ASAEVGTGGNQPQH | TRBJ1-5 | - | TRBV6-6
ASSEGGYSNQPQH | TRBJ1-5 | - | TRBV2
ASTPGGLYGYT | TRBJ1-2 | - | TRBV7-9
ASKLASGVFETQY | TRBJ2-5 | - | TRBV7-6
ASSGDRDSEQF | TRBJ2-1 | - | TRBV7-7
ASSPEGTQY | TRBJ2-5 | - | TRBV18
ASSPGESGNTIY | TRBJ1-3 | - | TRBV3-1/TRBV3-2
ASSFLPAGGSSYNEQF | TRBJ2-1 | - | TRBV28
AISAPTGTGGGDTQY | TRBJ2-3 | - | TRBV10-3
AWMGQGLNTGELF | TRBJ2-2 | - | TRBV30
ASSPHSTDTQY | TRBJ2-3 | - | TRBV28
ASGQDNQPQH | TRBJ1-5 | - | TRBV30
ASSYPRQGTGELF | TRBJ2-2 | - | TRBV6-5
ASSNGGRDYGYT | TRBJ1-2 | many | TRBV5-1
ASSQEGRQGREQY | TRBJ2-7 | - | TRBV4-2
ASSQDRGLAGITDTQY | TRBJ2-3 | - | TRBV3-1/TRBV3-2
SASPHPRGLLNEKLF | TRBJ1-4 | - | TRBV20-1
SARWGDEQY | TRBJ2-7 | - | TRBV20-1
SVAGLGGGGATDTQY | TRBJ2-3 | - | TRBV29-1
ASSASGGVSYEQY | TRBJ2-7 | - | TRBV13
ASSRTSASEQY | TRBJ2-7 | - | TRBV5-1
ASSVEGLAGAEQY | TRBJ2-7 | - | TRBV9
ASSPRLAGTDTQY | TRBJ2-3 | - | TRBV7-3
ASSQAKTPGKLF | TRBJ1-4 | - | TRBV4-2